Presented here are 24 T cell receptor beta chains from one specimen sequenced in a study of neurological immune-mediated disorders. TCRdb reprocessed the 5' RACE reads with MiXCR, giving one entry per CDR3 protein. The sample consists of roughly 56,000 distinct CDR3 sequences, 3% to 3.5% of them appearing once. Source material: PBMCs. Receptor source: a woman aged 55-69 years with multiple sclerosis.

This clonotype was seen repeatedly, ten times or more. This sequence joins TRBV12-3 or TRBV12-4 and TRBJ1-4, with 11 bases that match TRBD1. The J segment lost 10 bases and the V segment lost 6 bases, leaving 7 bases of the junction unmatched. The CDR3 extends over 14 amino acids. The CDR3 DNA follows: TGTGCCAGCAGCCGGACAGGGGGCGGCGGAAAACTGTTTTTT. Protein product: CASSRTGGGGKLFF.

This clonotype came up many times. This rearrangement joins TRBV10-3 to TRBJ2-7, with D perhaps TRBD1 or TRBD2 (5 bases each). Germline assignment: CDR1 ENHRY and CDR2 SYGVKD. V gave up 4 bases and J gave up 4 bases, with 8 bases separating them. This CDR3 has 12 residues. CDR3 in amino acids: CAISGGEYEQYF. In DNA form, the CDR3 reads TGTGCCATCAGTGGAGGGGAGTACGAGCAGTACTTC.

In its sample, this clonotype was seen many times. The chain joins TRBV7-9 to TRBJ2-7, with no clear D. Trimming left V 3 bases short and J 5 bases short, with 5 bases between. Germline assignment: CDR1 SEHNR and CDR2 FQNEAQ (reference sequence). The CDR3 consists of 11 residues. The CDR3 DNA reads TGTGCCAGCAGCTTCGGAGACGAGCAGTACTTC. This translates into CASSFGDEQYF.

Ten or more counts support this clonotype. V and J are TRBV24-1 and TRBJ1-2, with 7 bases that match TRBD1. V trimming: 2 bases; J trimming: 5 bases; junction bases outside the gene matches: 4. This CDR3 is 14 amino acids long. In germline, CDR1 is KGHDR, CDR2 SFDVKD. The CDR3 reads CATSDSRTGYGYTF. Written as DNA, the CDR3 is TGTGCCACCAGTGATTCCCGGACAGGATATGGCTACACCTTC.

This clonotype was seen repeatedly, ten times or more. The chain combines TRBV20-1 with TRBJ2-1; D call uncertain. CDR3 length: 16 residues. Germline CDR1 is DFQATT and CDR2 is SNEGSKA (reference sequence). V was pared by 0 bases and J by 0 bases, with 12 bases between. The CDR3, as DNA: TGCAGTGCTAGAGAGTATACTGCGTACTCCTACAATGAGCAGTTCTTC. This translates into CSAREYTAYSYNEQFF.

This clonotype was seen at least ten times. The rearrangement links TRBV29-1 to TRBJ2-4, with a possible D match to TRBD2 (6 bases). Germline assignment: CDR1 SQVTM and CDR2 ANQGSEA. This CDR3 has 12 residues. Between the trimmed V and J ends, which lost 1 base and 7 bases, there was a span of 8 bases. This CDR3 is CSVEAGRNIQYF. CDR3 bases: TGCAGCGTTGAAGCAGGGAGGAACATTCAGTACTTC.

This clonotype was observed at least ten times. As DNA, the CDR3 is TGTGCCAGCAGTTGGACAGGGGACAATTCACCCCTCCACTTT. Translated: CASSWTGDNSPLHF. The rearrangement uses TRBV12-3 or TRBV12-4 and TRBJ1-6, with 9 bases lining up with TRBD1. The CDR3 has 14 amino acids. Trimming removed 4 bases from V and 7 bases from J; junction bases left unmatched: 2.

This clonotype was observed at least ten times. The genes are TRBV20-1 and TRBJ2-7, with 8 bases aligning to TRBD2. Germline V CDR1 and CDR2: DFQATT, SNEGSKA (reference sequence). V lost 8 bases to trimming and J lost 3 bases; unmatched junction nucleotides: 6. The CDR3 sequence is 12 residues long. CDR3 amino acids: CSPREGLYEQYF. CDR3 DNA sequence: TGCAGTCCCCGGGAGGGCCTCTACGAGCAGTACTTC.

This clonotype was detected ten times or more. The chain couples TRBV7-9 to TRBJ2-7, with D possibly TRBD1 on 5 matching bases. The CDR3 is 12 residues long. V shed 5 bases and J shed 3 bases, with 8 bases lying between them. Germline V gives CDR1 SEHNR, CDR2 FQNEAQ (reference sequence). This CDR3 is CASSEQDYEQYF. CDR3 in DNA: TGTGCCAGCAGCGAACAGGACTACGAGCAGTACTTC.

This clonotype came up many times. The V call is TRBV11-2, the J call TRBJ1-2; no firm D call. The germline V gene has CDR1 SGHAT and CDR2 FQNNGV. V was cut by 3 bases and J by 3 bases, with 11 bases left in between. This CDR3 spans 14 amino acids. CDR3 sequence reads: CASSLVDGDYGYTF. Here the CDR3 DNA reads TGTGCCAGCAGCTTGGTCGACGGGGACTATGGCTACACCTTC. Supplemented by reference TRBV11-2 and TRBJ1-2, the full variable domain reads EAGVAQSPRYKIIEKRQSVAFWCNPISGHATLYWYQQILGQGPKLLIQFQNNGVVDDSQLPKDRFSAERLKGVDSTLKIQPAKLEDSAVYLCASSLVDGDYGYTFGSGTRLTVV.

This clonotype has ten or more counts. The chain carries TRBV3-1 and TRBJ1-4; possibly TRBD1 for D (5 bases). Germline assignment: CDR1 LGHDT and CDR2 YNNKEL (reference sequence). V lost 1 base and J 4 bases, leaving 13 bases between the germline ends. This CDR3 has 16 amino acids. This chain's CDR3 is CASSQGPTEDNEKLFF. As DNA, the CDR3 is TGTGCCAGCAGCCAAGGCCCGACAGAAGATAATGAAAAACTGTTTTTT. The full variable domain, in which reference TRBV3-1 and TRBJ1-4 provide the parts outside the CDR3, is DTAVSQTPKYLVTQMGNDKSIKCEQNLGHDTMYWYKQDSKKFLKIMFSYNNKELIINETVPNRFSPKSPDKAHLNLHINSLELGDSAVYFCASSQGPTEDNEKLFFGSGTQLSVL.

This clonotype was found many times. The J gene is TRBJ2-4, the V gene TRBV20-1; TRBD2 matches 13 bases. With V trimmed by 6 bases and J by 0 bases, 14 bases remained unmatched. Germline V CDR1 and CDR2: DFQATT, SNEGSKA (reference sequence). This CDR3 spans 19 amino acids. The CDR3 DNA follows: TGCAGTGCAAAAAGACTAGCGGGAGGCTATGGGGGAGCCAAAAACATTCAGTACTTC. This sequence encodes CSAKRLAGGYGGAKNIQYF.

This clonotype came up many times. V is TRBV6-5 and J is TRBJ2-1; D is ambiguous. V lost 5 bases, J lost 0 bases, and 11 bases lay in between. Germline CDR1 and CDR2: MNHEY and SVGAGI. The CDR3 sequence is 15 residues long. The CDR3 DNA reads TGTGCCAGCAGTGCCGACTCGGCCTCCTACAATGAGCAGTTCTTC. The encoded protein is CASSADSASYNEQFF.

This clonotype appeared many times. V and J are TRBV12-3 or TRBV12-4 and TRBJ2-5, with D tentatively TRBD1 or TRBD2 (5 bases each). This CDR3 has 13 amino acids. V was shortened by 5 bases and J by 5 bases, with 12 bases between the two germline ends. CDR3 amino acids: CASSSRGGETQYF. The CDR3 DNA is TGTGCCAGCAGTAGCCGGGGCGGGGAGACCCAGTACTTC.

The table lists this clonotype with many counts. The chain recombines TRBV12-3 or TRBV12-4 with TRBJ1-5, with 9 positions matching TRBD1. The V and J ends lost 6 bases and 6 bases, in that order; junction bases with no gene match: 12. This CDR3 has 16 residues. For the CDR3, the DNA is TGTGCCAGCAGCCCGAGAGGACAGGGGATTATTCAGCCCCAGCATTTT. Protein sequence: CASSPRGQGIIQPQHF.

This clonotype was observed at least ten times. V and J are TRBV2 and TRBJ1-5; 9 nucleotides line up with TRBD1. The CDR3 runs 15 residues. Germline V gives CDR1 SNHLY, CDR2 FYNNEI. V trimming: 6 bases; J trimming: 3 bases; junction bases outside the gene matches: 6. Here the CDR3 reads CASRPGQGFNQPQHF. CDR3 DNA sequence: TGTGCCAGCAGACCGGGACAGGGTTTCAATCAGCCCCAGCATTTT.

This clonotype occurred many times. The chain recombines TRBV3-1 with TRBJ2-1; unclear D gene. Trimming pared 4 bases from V and 2 bases from J, leaving 15 bases between. The length of the CDR3 is 16 residues. Germline CDR1 reads LGHDT; CDR2 reads YNNKEL (reference sequence). CDR3 amino acids: CASSRSGFPPYNEQFF. DNA for the CDR3: TGTGCCAGCAGCCGTTCAGGATTTCCTCCCTACAATGAGCAGTTCTTC.

This clonotype was seen repeatedly, ten times or more. V usage is TRBV20-1 and J usage is TRBJ2-3, with 11 bases matching TRBD2. Germline CDR1 reads DFQATT; CDR2 reads SNEGSKA (reference sequence). J was trimmed by 5 bases and V by 5 bases; bases with no gene match: 6. The CDR3 has 14 residues. The DNA for the CDR3 is TGCAGTGCTTACCCTAGCGGGGGGTTAGATACGCAGTATTTT. Translated: CSAYPSGGLDTQYF.

This clonotype was seen ten or more times. The chain joins TRBV9 to TRBJ2-2; a weak D match, TRBD2 (5 bases). The germline V gene encodes CDR1 SGDLS and CDR2 YYNGEE. The CDR3 spans 12 residues. The ends were cut back, 3 bases at V and 7 bases at J, with 7 bases in the middle. CDR3 DNA sequence: TGTGCCAGCAGCGGACTAAGCGGGGAGCTGTTTTTT. Translation: CASSGLSGELFF.

The table lists this clonotype with many counts. The chain links TRBV7-2 to TRBJ2-3; 8 bases map to TRBD2. The CDR3 contains 16 residues. J lost 4 bases, V lost 5 bases, and 11 bases had no gene match. Per germline, CDR1 SGHTA and CDR2 FQGNSA. CDR3 nucleotide sequence: TGTGCCAGCAGCCGCCAAAGCGGGAGAAGTGCAGATACGCAGTATTTT. This translates into CASSRQSGRSADTQYF.

This rearrangement joins TRBV5-1 to TRBJ1-2, with D possibly TRBD1 on 5 matching bases. CDR1 SGHRS and CDR2 YFSETQ come from the germline V gene. The CDR3 loop spans 16 amino acids. Trimming cost V 4 bases and J 6 bases, with 22 bases left between them. CDR3 DNA: TGCGCCAGCAGCCACACGGTGACAGATTCCAGGGATGGCTACACCTTC. The encoded protein is CASSHTVTDSRDGYTF. The variable domain in full, with the rest retrieved from reference TRBV5-1 and TRBJ1-2, is KAGVTQTPRYLIKTRGQQVTLSCSPISGHRSVSWYQQTPGQGLQFLFEYFSETQRNKGNFPGRFSGRQFSNSRSEMNVSTLELGDSALYLCASSHTVTDSRDGYTFGSGTRLTVV.

The chain uses TRBV2 and TRBJ2-7, with 8 bases matching TRBD2. Germline trimming cut 7 bases from V and 3 bases from J; bases unmatched to any gene: 5. Germline assignment: CDR1 SNHLY and CDR2 FYNNEI. The CDR3 has 13 residues. CDR3 residues: CASTERGNYEQYF. In DNA form, the CDR3 reads TGTGCCAGCACAGAGCGGGGGAACTACGAGCAGTACTTC.

This clonotype was counted ten times or more. The V gene is TRBV12-3 or TRBV12-4, the J gene TRBJ2-7, with 8 bases lining up with TRBD1. Trimming at V came to 3 bases and at J to 3 bases, leaving 10 bases not matched to a gene. The CDR3 spans 16 residues. The CDR3 DNA is TGTGCCAGCAGTTTTCGGCCGGGACAGGACAACTACGAGCAGTACTTC. This gives the protein CASSFRPGQDNYEQYF.

This clonotype occurred many times. This chain joins TRBV5-1 and TRBJ2-1; 8 nucleotides agree with TRBD2. Looked up from germline, CDR1 is SGHRS and CDR2 is YFSETQ. J gave up 8 bases and V 1 base, and 8 bases lay outside the gene matches. This CDR3 is 15 amino acids long. CDR3 bases: TGCGCCAGCAGCTTGTTAGCGGGAACGAGGCATGAGCAGTTCTTC. This translates into CASSLLAGTRHEQFF.